This entry lists 11 T cell receptor beta chains sequenced from one sample in a study of CD8 T cells in cerebrospinal fluid in Alzheimer's disease. TCRdb re-called the 10x single-cell sequencing reads and gives one entry per CDR3 protein, without DNA. This sample's table has about 1,200 distinct CDR3 sequences. The sequenced material came from cerebrospinal fluid. All receptors derive from a human donor in good health.

This clonotype is classed as medium-sized by frequency. This chain uses TRBV19 with TRBJ1-5; absent DNA, TCRdb's TRBD1 call cannot be checked. The CDR3 has 17 amino acids. The germline V gene has CDR1 LNHDA and CDR2 SQIVND (reference sequence). CDR3 residues: CASGRPSRDRGNQPQHF.

Considering frequency, this clonotype is medium-sized (0.01 to 0.1%). The CDR3 loop is CASSGSWDRGDTQYF. This sequence joins TRBV2 and TRBJ2-3; TCRdb picks TRBD1, but there is no DNA to check that call. CDR1 is SNHLY and CDR2 is FYNNEI in the germline V gene. The CDR3 is 15 residues long.

Frequency places this clonotype as medium-sized. The chain uses TRBV27 and TRBJ2-7; the D call from TCRdb, TRBD1, cannot be confirmed without DNA. Germline V gives CDR1 MNHEY, CDR2 SMNVEV (reference sequence). CDR3 length equals 13 residues. The CDR3 is CASSLPNRGEQYF.

This clonotype registers medium-sized by frequency. CDR3 protein: CASSLMSTGRNAFF. The V gene is TRBV27, the J gene TRBJ1-1; TCRdb names TRBD1, which stays unverified in the absence of DNA. The CDR3 covers 14 residues. Germline CDR1 is MNHEY and CDR2 is SMNVEV (reference sequence).

In terms of frequency, this clonotype is medium-sized (0.01 to 0.1%). This sequence joins TRBV11-1 and TRBJ2-5; TCRdb's assignment of TRBD1 cannot be checked, as there is no DNA. This CDR3 region has 11 residues. The germline V gene has CDR1 SGHAT and CDR2 FQDESV (reference sequence). CDR3: CASSPGETQYF.

This clonotype counts as medium-sized by frequency. This chain joins TRBV5-6 and TRBJ1-5. Looked up from germline, CDR1 is SGHDT and CDR2 is YYEEEE. CDR3 length: 16 residues. The CDR3 here is CASSSLLSGGNQPQHF.

This clonotype is deemed large by its frequency. The rearrangement uses TRBV12-3 or TRBV12-4 and TRBJ2-3; without DNA, the TCRdb call of TRBD2 cannot be checked. CDR3 length: 15 residues. CDR3 sequence reads: CASSSTSGRIDTQYF.

This clonotype shows up as medium-sized (0.01 to 0.1%) by frequency. The chain has TRBV12-3 or TRBV12-4 and TRBJ2-3. The CDR3 sequence is 12 residues long. CDR3 loop: CASTVFGDTQYF.

Measured by frequency, this clonotype is large. The CDR3 here is CAISPQGLEQYF. The chain links TRBV10-3 to TRBJ2-7; TCRdb lists TRBD1, though no DNA is available to test this call. The germline CDR1 and CDR2 sequences are ENHRY and SYGVKD. This CDR3 contains 12 residues.

This clonotype is medium-sized by frequency. The chain is built from TRBV5-1 and TRBJ2-7; TCRdb selects TRBD1, and the lack of DNA leaves this call unchecked. Germline V gene data show CDR1 as SGHRS and CDR2 as YFSETQ. The CDR3 runs 14 residues. The CDR3 protein is CASNFHPGVDEQYF. Looking up the rest from reference TRBV5-1 and TRBJ2-7 gives the full variable domain: KAGVTQTPRYLIKTRGQQVTLSCSPISGHRSVSWYQQTPGQGLQFLFEYFSETQRNKGNFPGRFSGRQFSNSRSEMNVSTLELGDSALYLCASNFHPGVDEQYFGPGTRLTVT.

According to its frequency, this clonotype is large. This chain uses TRBV2 with TRBJ2-2; TCRdb returns TRBD2, unconfirmable since there is no DNA. CDR3 length: 15 residues. Germline V gene sequence: CDR1 SNHLY, CDR2 FYNNEI. CDR3 in amino acids: CASSSSVTNTGELFF.